This T cell receptor (beta chain) was recorded in a study of cytomegalovirus exposure and HLA in healthy donors. With 60 Vbeta and 13 Jbeta primers, the PCR was carried out. The authors' processing: Among the unique TCR beta chains that a later analysis counted, 75 million to 85 million in all, about 11 million were shared. Profiled with immunoSEQ multiplex PCR; TCRdb holds only in-frame clones, not every one. The V and J calls and clone size come from that table; D and trimming were worked out from the DNA. Among roughly 150,000 clones listed, under 85% were seen once. At collection, donors were nominally healthy, but unrecorded immune exposures were probable. The CDR3 runs 14 residues. The V gene's germline CDR1 is SNHLY and CDR2 FYNNEI. The V end was cut by 4 bases, the J end by 2 bases, with 12 bases between. On this clone itself: The antigen is undetermined.

Study-level results: In an earlier analysis, productive rearrangement rates for most beta V segments clustered near 87% or 30%. Sequencing artifact likely explains a cluster of highly shared sequence variants.

This TCR derives from a woman aged 18-29 years in good health and CMV-seropositive. J is TRBJ2-7 and V is TRBV2; tentatively, D is TRBD1 (5 bases). The sequenced sample was PBMCs. In DNA, the CDR3 is TGTGCCAGCAGTGGGTACAGGAAGGCCTACGAGCAGTACTTC. Its protein product is CASSGYRKAYEQYF.